Presented here are 7 T cell receptor beta chains from one specimen sequenced in a study of blood T cell repertoires in COVID-19. The table came from immunoSEQ multiplex PCR; TCRdb's copy has only in-frame clones and leaves some out. The repertoire holds roughly 84,000 clones, 75% to 85% seen once, with about a third in the top ten. The sample consisted of peripheral blood. These receptors all come from a man aged 55-75 years with COVID-19, enrolled during active disease.

Only one count was recorded for this clone. The chain links TRBV5-8 to TRBJ2-2, with TRBD1 matching 8 bases. Germline assignment: CDR1 SGHTS and CDR2 YDEGEE. Losses at the gene ends were 2 bases for V and 3 bases for J; bases not matched to a gene: 3. CDR3 length: 15 residues. CDR3 protein: CASSLGQGHTGELFF. CDR3 in DNA: TGTGCCAGCAGCTTAGGACAGGGACACACCGGGGAGCTGTTTTTT.

J is TRBJ2-2 and V is TRBV19; TRBD2 aligns across 15 bases. The CDR3 length is 15 residues. The V segment lost 5 bases and the J segment 8 bases; nucleotides outside the gene matches: 3. The germline V gene encodes CDR1 LNHDA and CDR2 SQIVND (reference sequence). The CDR3 protein is CASSFGTSGRGELFF. Here the CDR3 DNA reads TGTGCCAGTAGTTTCGGGACTAGCGGGAGGGGGGAGCTGTTTTTT. The full variable domain, with the rest looked up from reference TRBV19 and TRBJ2-2, is DGGITQSPKYLFRKEGQNVTLSCEQNLNHDAMYWYRQDPGQGLRLIYYSQIVNDFQKGDIAEGYSVSREKKESFPLTVTSAQKNPTAFYLCASSFGTSGRGELFFGEGSRLTVL.

Only one count was recorded for this clone. The chain uses TRBV27 and TRBJ1-1; 11 bases align to TRBD1. The V and J ends lost 6 bases and 4 bases, in that order; junction bases with no gene match: 4. Per germline, CDR1 MNHEY and CDR2 SMNVEV (reference sequence). This CDR3 region has 14 residues. The CDR3 nucleotides read TGTGCCAGCAGCGCCGGGACAGGGGGCACTGAAGCTTTCTTT. Protein: CASSAGTGGTEAFF.

V gene TRBV7-8 combines with J gene TRBJ1-3; D gene uncertain. V dropped 1 base and J dropped 0 bases, with 10 bases sitting between them. The CDR3 contains 16 residues. Germline CDR1 reads SGHVS; CDR2 reads FQNEAQ. In DNA, the CDR3 is TGTGCCAGCAGCTTAGTAACTGCGCACTCTGGAAACACCATATATTTT. This gives the protein CASSLVTAHSGNTIYF.

This clone was seen more than once but under ten times. The rearrangement links TRBV14 to TRBJ2-7; 8 bases match TRBD1. Germline CDR1 is SGHDN and CDR2 is FVKESK. This CDR3 spans 16 amino acids. The trim removed 1 base at V and 5 bases at J, leaving 10 bases unmatched. The CDR3 reads CASSQVLRQGPHEQYF. CDR3 DNA sequence: TGTGCCAGCAGCCAAGTTTTGAGACAGGGGCCCCACGAGCAGTACTTC.

CDR3 coding DNA: TGCGCCAGCAGCCAAGAACAGAACTCTGGGGCCAACGTCCTGACTTTC. Translated: CASSQEQNSGANVLTF. The genes are TRBV4-3 and TRBJ2-6, with D unresolved. The germline V gene encodes CDR1 LGHNA and CDR2 YSLEER. Trimming shortened V by 0 bases and J by 0 bases, and 6 bases separated the two germline ends. The CDR3 sequence is 16 residues long.

The chain recombines TRBV24-1 with TRBJ2-3, with TRBD2 identical over 11 bases. Germline V gene lookup returns CDR1 KGHDR and CDR2 SFDVKD. This CDR3 spans 14 amino acids. J gave up 6 bases and V 4 bases, and 2 bases lay outside the gene matches. The CDR3 nucleotides read TGTGCCACCAGTGACCGGACTAGCGGGGATACGCAGTATTTT. The encoded protein is CATSDRTSGDTQYF.